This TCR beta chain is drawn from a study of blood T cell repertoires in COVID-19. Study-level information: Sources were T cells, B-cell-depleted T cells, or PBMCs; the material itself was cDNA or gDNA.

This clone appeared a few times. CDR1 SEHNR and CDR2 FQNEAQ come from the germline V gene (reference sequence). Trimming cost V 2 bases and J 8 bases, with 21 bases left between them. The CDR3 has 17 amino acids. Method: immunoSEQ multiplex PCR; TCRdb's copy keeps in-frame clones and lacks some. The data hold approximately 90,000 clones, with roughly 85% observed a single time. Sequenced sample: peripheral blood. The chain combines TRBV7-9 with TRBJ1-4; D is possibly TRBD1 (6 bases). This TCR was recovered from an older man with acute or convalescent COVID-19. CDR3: CASSLRVSDLRGEKLFF. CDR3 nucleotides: TGTGCCAGCAGCTTAAGAGTTTCGGACCTCAGGGGCGAAAAACTGTTTTTT.